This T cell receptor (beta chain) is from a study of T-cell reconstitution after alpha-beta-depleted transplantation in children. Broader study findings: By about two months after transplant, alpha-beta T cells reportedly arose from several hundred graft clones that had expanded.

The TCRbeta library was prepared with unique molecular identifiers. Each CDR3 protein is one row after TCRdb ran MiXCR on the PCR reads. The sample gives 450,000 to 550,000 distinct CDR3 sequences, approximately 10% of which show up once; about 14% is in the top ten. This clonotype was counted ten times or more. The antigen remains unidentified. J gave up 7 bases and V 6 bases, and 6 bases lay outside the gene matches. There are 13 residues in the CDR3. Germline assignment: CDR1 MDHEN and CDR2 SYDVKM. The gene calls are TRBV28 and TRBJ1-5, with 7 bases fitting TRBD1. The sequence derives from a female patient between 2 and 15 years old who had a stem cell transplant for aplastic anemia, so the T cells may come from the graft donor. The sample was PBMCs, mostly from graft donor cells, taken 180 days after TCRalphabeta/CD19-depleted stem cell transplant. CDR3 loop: CASSPDRVQPQHF. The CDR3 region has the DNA TGTGCCAGCAGCCCCGACAGGGTGCAGCCCCAGCATTTT.